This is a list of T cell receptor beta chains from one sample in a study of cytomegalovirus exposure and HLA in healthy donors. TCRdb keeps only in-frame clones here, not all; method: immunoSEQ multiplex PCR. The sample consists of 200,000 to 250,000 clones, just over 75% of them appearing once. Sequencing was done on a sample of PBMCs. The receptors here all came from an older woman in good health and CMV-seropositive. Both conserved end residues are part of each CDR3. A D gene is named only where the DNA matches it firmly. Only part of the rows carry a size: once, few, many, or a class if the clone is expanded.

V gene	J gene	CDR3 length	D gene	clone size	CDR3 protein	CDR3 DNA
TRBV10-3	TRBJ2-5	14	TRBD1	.	CAITPSDRGETQYF	TGTGCCATCACCCCTAGTGACAGGGGCGAGACCCAGTACTTC
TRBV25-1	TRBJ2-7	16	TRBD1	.	CASSEGGDRGGYEQYF	TGTGCCAGCAGTGAAGGGGGGGACAGGGGCGGGTACGAGCAGTACTTC
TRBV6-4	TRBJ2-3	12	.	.	CASMTEGGTQYF	TGTGCCAGCATGACTGAGGGGGGGACGCAGTATTTT
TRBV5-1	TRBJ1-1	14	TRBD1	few	CASRGTGGFTEAFF	TGCGCCAGCAGGGGGACAGGGGGCTTCACTGAAGCTTTCTTT
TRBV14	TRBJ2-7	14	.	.	CASSQVISTHEQYF	TGTGCCAGCAGCCAAGTCATTAGTACCCACGAGCAGTACTTC
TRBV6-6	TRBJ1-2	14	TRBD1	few	CASSSGQGLIFYTF	TGTGCCAGCAGCTCGGGACAGGGGCTTATCTTCTACACCTTC
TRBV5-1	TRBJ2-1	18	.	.	CASSFDIQGGGGYNEQFF	TGCGCCAGCAGCTTCGATATACAGGGCGGCGGTGGGTACAATGAGCAGTTCTTC
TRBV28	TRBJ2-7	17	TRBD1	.	CASSPGTGTPSAHEQYF	TGTGCCAGCAGTCCCGGGACAGGAACACCCTCGGCCCACGAGCAGTACTTC
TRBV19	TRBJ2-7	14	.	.	CASSTSLQAGEQYF	TGTGCCAGTAGTACCTCTCTACAGGCGGGGGAGCAGTACTTC
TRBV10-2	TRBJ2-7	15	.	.	CASSESPTRTYEQYF	TGCGCCAGCAGTGAGTCACCGACTAGGACCTACGAGCAGTACTTC
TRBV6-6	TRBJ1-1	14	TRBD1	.	CASSQTGHGPEAFF	TGTGCCAGCAGTCAGACAGGGCACGGGCCTGAAGCTTTCTTT
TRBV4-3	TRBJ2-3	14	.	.	CASSQPGRAHTQYF	TGCGCCAGCAGCCAACCCGGTCGAGCTCATACGCAGTATTTT
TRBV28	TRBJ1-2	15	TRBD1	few	CASRRQGSLSYGYTF	TGTGCCAGCAGGCGACAGGGATCCTTGTCCTATGGCTACACCTTC
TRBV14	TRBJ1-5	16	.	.	CASSRPGLNSNQPQHF	TGTGCCAGCAGCCGACCGGGACTGAATAGCAATCAGCCCCAGCATTTT
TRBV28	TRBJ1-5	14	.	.	CASRGLYSNQPQHF	TGTGCCAGCAGGGGCCTCTATAGCAATCAGCCCCAGCATTTT
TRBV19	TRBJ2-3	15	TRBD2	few	CASSMDSGGRDTQYF	TGTGCCAGTAGTATGGACAGCGGGGGGCGAGATACGCAGTATTTT
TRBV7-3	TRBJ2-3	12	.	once	CASSLEPDTQYF	TGTGCCAGCAGCTTAGAGCCAGATACGCAGTATTTT
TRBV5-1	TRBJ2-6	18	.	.	CASSYRDIDSSGANVLTF	TGCGCCAGCAGCTACCGGGACATCGACTCCTCTGGGGCCAACGTCCTGACTTTC
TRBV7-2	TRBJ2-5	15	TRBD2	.	CASSFPGGGAETQYF	TGTGCCAGCAGCTTCCCCGGGGGAGGGGCAGAGACCCAGTACTTC
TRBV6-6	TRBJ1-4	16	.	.	CASRDPGRVRGEKLFF	TGTGCCAGCAGGGACCCGGGGAGGGTAAGAGGAGAAAAACTGTTTTTT
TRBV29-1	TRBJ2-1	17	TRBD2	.	CSVEAFTSGSSYNEQFF	TGCAGCGTTGAAGCATTCACTAGCGGGAGCTCCTACAATGAGCAGTTCTTC
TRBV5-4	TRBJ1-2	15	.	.	CASSSFGQGNYGYTF	TGTGCCAGCAGCTCGTTCGGGCAGGGAAACTATGGCTACACCTTC
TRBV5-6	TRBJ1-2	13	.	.	CASSPTVNYGYTF	TGTGCCAGCAGCCCGACAGTGAACTATGGCTACACCTTC
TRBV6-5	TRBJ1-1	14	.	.	CASSYPGINTEAFF	TGTGCCAGCAGTTACCCAGGGATAAACACTGAAGCTTTCTTT
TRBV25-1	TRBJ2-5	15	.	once	CASSESGRSQETQYF	TGTGCCAGCAGTGAAAGCGGGCGGAGTCAAGAGACCCAGTACTTC
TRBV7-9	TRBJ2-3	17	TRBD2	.	CSSSRGRRRGVLDTQYF	TGTTCCAGCAGCCGCGGGAGGCGGCGGGGGGTCCTAGATACGCAGTATTTT
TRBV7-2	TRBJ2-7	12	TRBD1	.	CASSLEGQGKHF	TGTGCCAGCAGCTTAGAAGGACAGGGGAAGCACTTC
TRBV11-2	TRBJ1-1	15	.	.	CASSPPGVGSTEAFF	TGTGCCAGCAGCCCCCCCGGGGTGGGCAGCACTGAAGCTTTCTTT
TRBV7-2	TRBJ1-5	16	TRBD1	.	CASSLAQGAGNQPQHF	TGTGCCAGCAGCTTAGCACAGGGGGCAGGCAATCAGCCCCAGCATTTT
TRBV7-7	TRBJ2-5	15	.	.	CASSLEGQRQETQYF	TGTGCCAGCAGCTTGGAAGGACAGAGGCAAGAGACCCAGTACTTC
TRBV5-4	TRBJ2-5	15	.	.	CASKLATNGWETQYF	TGTGCCAGCAAGCTAGCAACTAATGGGTGGGAGACCCAGTACTTC